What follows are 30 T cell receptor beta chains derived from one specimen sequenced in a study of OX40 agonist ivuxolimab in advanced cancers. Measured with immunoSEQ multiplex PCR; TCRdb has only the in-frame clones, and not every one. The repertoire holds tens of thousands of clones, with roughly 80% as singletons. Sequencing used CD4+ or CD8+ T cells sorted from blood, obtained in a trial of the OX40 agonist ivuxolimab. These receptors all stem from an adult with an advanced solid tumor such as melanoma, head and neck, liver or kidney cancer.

This CDR3 is CASSLPGQGNYGYTF. The CDR3 DNA reads as TGTGCCAGCAGCTTACCGGGACAGGGGAACTATGGCTACACCTTC. V usage is TRBV5-5 and J usage is TRBJ1-2, with 10 bases fitting TRBD1. V dropped 2 bases and J dropped 2; count of bases not matched to a gene: 3. CDR1 is SGHKS and CDR2 is YYEKEE in the germline V gene (reference sequence). The CDR3 runs to 15 residues.

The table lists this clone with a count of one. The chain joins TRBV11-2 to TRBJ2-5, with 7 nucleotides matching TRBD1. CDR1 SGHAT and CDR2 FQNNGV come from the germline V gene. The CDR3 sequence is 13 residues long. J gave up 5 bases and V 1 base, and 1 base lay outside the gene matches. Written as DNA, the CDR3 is TGTGCCAGCAGCTTAGGAGGGGGCGAGACCCAGTACTTC. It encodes CASSLGGGETQYF.

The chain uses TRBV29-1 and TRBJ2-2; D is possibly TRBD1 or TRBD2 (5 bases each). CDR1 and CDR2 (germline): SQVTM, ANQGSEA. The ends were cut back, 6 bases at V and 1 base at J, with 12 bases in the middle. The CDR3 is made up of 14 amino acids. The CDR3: CSVNRGRNTGELFF. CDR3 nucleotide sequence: TGCAGCGTGAATCGGGGACGGAACACCGGGGAGCTGTTTTTT.

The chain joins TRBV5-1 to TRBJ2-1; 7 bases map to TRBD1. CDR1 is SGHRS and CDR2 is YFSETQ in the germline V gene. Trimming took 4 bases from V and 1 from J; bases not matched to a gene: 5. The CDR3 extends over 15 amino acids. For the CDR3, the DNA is TGCGCCAGCAGCGCAGACAGGGTTTCCTACAATGAGCAGTTCTTC. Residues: CASSADRVSYNEQFF.

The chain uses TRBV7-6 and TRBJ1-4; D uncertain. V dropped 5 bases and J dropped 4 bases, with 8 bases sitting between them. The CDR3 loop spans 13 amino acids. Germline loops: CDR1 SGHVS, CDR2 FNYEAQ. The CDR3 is CASSVRSNEKLFF. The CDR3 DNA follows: TGTGCCAGCAGCGTACGGAGTAATGAAAAACTGTTTTTT. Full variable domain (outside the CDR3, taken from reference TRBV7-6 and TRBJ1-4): GAGVSQSPRYKVTKRGQDVALRCDPISGHVSLYWYRQALGQGPEFLTYFNYEAQQDKSGLPNDRFSAERPEGSISTLTIQRTEQRDSAMYRCASSVRSNEKLFFGSGTQLSVL.

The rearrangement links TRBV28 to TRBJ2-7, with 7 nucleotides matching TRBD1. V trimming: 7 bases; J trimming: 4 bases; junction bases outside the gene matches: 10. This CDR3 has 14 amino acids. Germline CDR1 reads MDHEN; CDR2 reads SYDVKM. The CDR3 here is CASKAQGPSYEQYF. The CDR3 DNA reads TGTGCCAGCAAGGCACAGGGGCCTTCTTACGAGCAGTACTTC.

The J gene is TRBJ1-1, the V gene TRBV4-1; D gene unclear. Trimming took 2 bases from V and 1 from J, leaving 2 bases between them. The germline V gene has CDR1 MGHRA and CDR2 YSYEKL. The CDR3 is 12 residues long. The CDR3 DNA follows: TGCGCCAGCAGCCAAACGAACACTGAAGCTTTCTTT. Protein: CASSQTNTEAFF.

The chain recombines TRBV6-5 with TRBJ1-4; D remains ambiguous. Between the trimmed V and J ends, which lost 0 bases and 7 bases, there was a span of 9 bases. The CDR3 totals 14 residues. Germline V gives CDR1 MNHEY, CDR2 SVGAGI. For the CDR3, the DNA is TGTGCCAGCAGTTACTCGACCAGAGGTGAAAAACTGTTTTTT. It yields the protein CASSYSTRGEKLFF.

CDR3 loop: CASSQGGLAGADTGELFF. CDR3 sequence (DNA): TGCGCCAGCAGCCAAGGAGGGCTAGCGGGGGCCGACACCGGGGAGCTGTTTTTT. J is TRBJ2-2 and V is TRBV4-1, with TRBD2 identical over 10 bases. The ends lost 1 base at V and 3 bases at J; junction bases unmatched: 8. This CDR3 has 18 amino acids. Germline-derived CDR1 and CDR2 are MGHRA and YSYEKL.

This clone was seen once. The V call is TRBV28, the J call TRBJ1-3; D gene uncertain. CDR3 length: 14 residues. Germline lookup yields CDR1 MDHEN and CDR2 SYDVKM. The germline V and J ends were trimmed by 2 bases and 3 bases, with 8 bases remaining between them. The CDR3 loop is CASSLHTDGNTIYF. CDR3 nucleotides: TGTGCCAGCAGTTTACACACAGATGGAAACACCATATATTTT. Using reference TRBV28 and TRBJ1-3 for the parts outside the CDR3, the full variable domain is DVKVTQSSRYLVKRTGEKVFLECVQDMDHENMFWYRQDPGLGLRLIYFSYDVKMKEKGDIPEGYSVSREKKERFSLILESASTNQTSMYLCASSLHTDGNTIYFGEGSWLTVV.

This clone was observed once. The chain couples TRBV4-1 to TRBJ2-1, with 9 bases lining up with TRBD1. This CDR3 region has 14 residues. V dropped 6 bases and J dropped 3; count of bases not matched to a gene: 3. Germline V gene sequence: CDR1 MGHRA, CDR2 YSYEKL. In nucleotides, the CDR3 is TGCGCCAGCAGAGGGACAGGGAACTACAATGAGCAGTTCTTC. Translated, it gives CASRGTGNYNEQFF.

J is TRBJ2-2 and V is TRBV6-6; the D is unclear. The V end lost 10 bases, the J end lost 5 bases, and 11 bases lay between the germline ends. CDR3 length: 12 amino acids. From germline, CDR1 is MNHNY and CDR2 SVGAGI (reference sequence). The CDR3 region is CATDRITGELFF. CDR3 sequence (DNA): TGTGCCACCGACCGAATTACCGGGGAGCTGTTTTTT.

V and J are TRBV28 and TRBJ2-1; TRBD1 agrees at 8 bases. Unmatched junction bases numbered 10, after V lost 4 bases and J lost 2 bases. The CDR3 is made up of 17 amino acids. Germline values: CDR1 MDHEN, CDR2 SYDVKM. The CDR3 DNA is TGTGCCAGCAGTTCTACCCCCGGGACAGGCGCCTACAATGAGCAGTTCTTC. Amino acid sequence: CASSSTPGTGAYNEQFF.

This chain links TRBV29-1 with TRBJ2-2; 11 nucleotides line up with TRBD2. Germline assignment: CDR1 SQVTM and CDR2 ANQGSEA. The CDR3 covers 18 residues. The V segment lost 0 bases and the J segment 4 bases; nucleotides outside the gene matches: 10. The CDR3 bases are TGCAGCGTTGAAGAAGAAAGGCTAGCGGGAGGAGGCACCGGGGAGCTGTTTTTT. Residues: CSVEEERLAGGGTGELFF.

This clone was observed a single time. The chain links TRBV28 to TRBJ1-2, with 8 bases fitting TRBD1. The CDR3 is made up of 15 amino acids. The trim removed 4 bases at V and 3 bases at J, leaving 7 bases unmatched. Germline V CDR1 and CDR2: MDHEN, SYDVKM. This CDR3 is CASSYLQGAHYGYTF. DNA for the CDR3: TGTGCCAGCAGTTACCTCCAGGGGGCACACTATGGCTACACCTTC.

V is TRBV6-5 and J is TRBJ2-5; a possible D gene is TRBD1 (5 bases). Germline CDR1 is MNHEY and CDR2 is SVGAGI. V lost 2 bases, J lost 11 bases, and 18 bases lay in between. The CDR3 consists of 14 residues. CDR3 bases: TGTGCCAGCAGTTACGGCCAGGGTTCCTCAATGCAGTACTTC. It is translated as CASSYGQGSSMQYF.

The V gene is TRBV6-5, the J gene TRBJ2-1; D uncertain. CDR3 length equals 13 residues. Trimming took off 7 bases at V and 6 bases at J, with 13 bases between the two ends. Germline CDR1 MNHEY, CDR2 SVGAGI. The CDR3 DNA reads TGTGCCAGCATAGAGCAAGCAGGCAATGAGCAGTTCTTC. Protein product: CASIEQAGNEQFF.

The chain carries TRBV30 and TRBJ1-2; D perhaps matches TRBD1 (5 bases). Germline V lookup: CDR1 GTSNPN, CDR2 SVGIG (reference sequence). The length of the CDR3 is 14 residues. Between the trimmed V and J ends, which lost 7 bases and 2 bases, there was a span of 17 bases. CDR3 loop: CASPAGRRNYGYTF. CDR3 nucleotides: TGTGCCTCTCCAGCGGGGCGACGGAACTATGGCTACACCTTC.

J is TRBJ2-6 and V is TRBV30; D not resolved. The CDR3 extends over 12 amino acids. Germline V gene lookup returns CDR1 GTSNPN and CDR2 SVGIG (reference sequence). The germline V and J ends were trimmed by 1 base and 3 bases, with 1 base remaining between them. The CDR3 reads CAWSDGANVLTF. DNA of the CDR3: TGTGCCTGGAGTGATGGGGCCAACGTCCTGACTTTC. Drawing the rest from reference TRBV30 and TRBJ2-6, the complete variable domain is SQTIHQWPATLVQPVGSPLSLECTVEGTSNPNLYWYRQAAGRGLQLLFYSVGIGQISSEVPQNLSASRPQDRQFILSSKKLLLSDSGFYLCAWSDGANVLTFGAGSRLTVL.

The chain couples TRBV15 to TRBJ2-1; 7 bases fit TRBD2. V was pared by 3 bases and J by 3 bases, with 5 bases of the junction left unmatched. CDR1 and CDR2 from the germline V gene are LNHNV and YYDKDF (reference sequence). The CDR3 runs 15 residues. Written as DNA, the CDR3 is TGTGCCACCAGCAGTGGGCGGGGGATCTACAATGAGCAGTTCTTC. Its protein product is CATSSGRGIYNEQFF.

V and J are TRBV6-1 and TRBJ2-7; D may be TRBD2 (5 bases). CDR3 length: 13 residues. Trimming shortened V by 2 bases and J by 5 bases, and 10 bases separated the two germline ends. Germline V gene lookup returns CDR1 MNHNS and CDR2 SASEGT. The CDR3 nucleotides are TGTGCCAGCAGTGAATGGGCGGGTAACGAGCAGTACTTC. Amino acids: CASSEWAGNEQYF.

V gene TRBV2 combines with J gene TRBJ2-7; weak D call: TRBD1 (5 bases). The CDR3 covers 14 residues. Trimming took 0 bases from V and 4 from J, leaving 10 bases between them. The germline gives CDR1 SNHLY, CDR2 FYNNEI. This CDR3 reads CASSEAGQLYEQYF. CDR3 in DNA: TGTGCCAGCAGTGAAGCGGGGCAATTATACGAGCAGTACTTC.

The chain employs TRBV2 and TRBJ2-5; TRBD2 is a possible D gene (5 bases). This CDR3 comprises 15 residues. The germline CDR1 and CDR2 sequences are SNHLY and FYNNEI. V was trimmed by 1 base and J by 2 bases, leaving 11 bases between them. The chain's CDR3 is CASSEGRRDQETQYF. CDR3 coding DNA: TGTGCCAGCAGTGAAGGGAGGCGCGATCAAGAGACCCAGTACTTC.

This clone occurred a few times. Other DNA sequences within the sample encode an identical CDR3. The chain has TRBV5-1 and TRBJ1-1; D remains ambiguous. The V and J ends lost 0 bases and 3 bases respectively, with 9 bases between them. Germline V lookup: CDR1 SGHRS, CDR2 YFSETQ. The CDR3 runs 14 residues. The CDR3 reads CASSLGGGYTEAFF. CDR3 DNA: TGCGCCAGCAGCTTGGGTGGCGGCTACACTGAAGCTTTCTTT.

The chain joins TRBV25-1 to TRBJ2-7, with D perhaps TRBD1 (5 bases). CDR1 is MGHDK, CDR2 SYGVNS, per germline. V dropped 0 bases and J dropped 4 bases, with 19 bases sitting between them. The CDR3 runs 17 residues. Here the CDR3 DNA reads TGTGCCAGCAGTGAATATCCGAGACAGAGTTTCTCTTACGAGCAGTACTTC. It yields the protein CASSEYPRQSFSYEQYF.

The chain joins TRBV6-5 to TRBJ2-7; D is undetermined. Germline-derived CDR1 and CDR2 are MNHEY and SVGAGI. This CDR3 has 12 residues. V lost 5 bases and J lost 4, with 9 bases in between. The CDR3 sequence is CASSRHPYEQYF. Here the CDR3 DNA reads TGTGCCAGCAGTAGACATCCGTACGAGCAGTACTTC.

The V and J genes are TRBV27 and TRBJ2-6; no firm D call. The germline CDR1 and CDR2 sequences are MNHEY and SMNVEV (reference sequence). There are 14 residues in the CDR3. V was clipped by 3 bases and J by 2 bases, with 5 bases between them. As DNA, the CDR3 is TGTGCCAGCAGTTTCAGCACTGGGGCCAACGTCCTGACTTTC. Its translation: CASSFSTGANVLTF.

The chain's CDR3 is CASGDTGTGFVYGYTF. The CDR3 nucleotides read TGTGCTAGTGGGGATACCGGGACAGGATTTGTCTATGGCTACACCTTC. The chain employs TRBV12-5 and TRBJ1-2; 8 bases align to TRBD1. V shed 6 bases and J 4 bases; nucleotides not matched to a gene: 13. In germline, CDR1 is LGHNT, CDR2 FRNRAP. The CDR3 totals 16 residues.

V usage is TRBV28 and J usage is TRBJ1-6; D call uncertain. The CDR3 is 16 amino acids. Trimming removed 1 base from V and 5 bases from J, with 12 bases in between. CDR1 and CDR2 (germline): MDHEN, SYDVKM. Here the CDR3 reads CASSLFSGFHNSPLHF. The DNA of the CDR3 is TGTGCCAGCAGTTTATTTTCGGGTTTCCATAATTCACCCCTCCACTTT.

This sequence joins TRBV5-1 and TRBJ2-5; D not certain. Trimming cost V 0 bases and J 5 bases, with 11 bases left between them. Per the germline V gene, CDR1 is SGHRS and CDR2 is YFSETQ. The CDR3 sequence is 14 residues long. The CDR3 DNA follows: TGCGCCAGCAGCTTGGCCGATTCTCAGGAGACCCAGTACTTC. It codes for CASSLADSQETQYF. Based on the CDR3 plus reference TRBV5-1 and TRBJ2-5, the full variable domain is KAGVTQTPRYLIKTRGQQVTLSCSPISGHRSVSWYQQTPGQGLQFLFEYFSETQRNKGNFPGRFSGRQFSNSRSEMNVSTLELGDSALYLCASSLADSQETQYFGPGTRLLVL.